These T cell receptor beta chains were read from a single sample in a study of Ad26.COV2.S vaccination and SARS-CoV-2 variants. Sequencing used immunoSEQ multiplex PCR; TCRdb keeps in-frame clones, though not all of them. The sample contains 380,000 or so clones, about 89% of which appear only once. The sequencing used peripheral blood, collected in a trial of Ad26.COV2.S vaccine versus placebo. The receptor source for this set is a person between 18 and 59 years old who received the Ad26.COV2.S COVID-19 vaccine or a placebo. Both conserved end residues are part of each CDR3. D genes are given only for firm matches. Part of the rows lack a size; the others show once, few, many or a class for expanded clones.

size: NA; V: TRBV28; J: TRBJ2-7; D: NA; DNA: TGTGCCAGCAGTTTCGGTTTTGTGTCCTACGAGCAGTACTTC; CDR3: CASSFGFVSYEQYF
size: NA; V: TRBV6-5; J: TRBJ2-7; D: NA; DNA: TGTGCCAGCAGCGTGGACAGACCCTACGAGCAGTACTTC; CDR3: CASSVDRPYEQYF
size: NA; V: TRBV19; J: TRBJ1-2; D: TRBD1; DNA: TGTGCCAGTACCCGGACAGGACCTAACTATGGCTACACCTTC; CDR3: CASTRTGPNYGYTF
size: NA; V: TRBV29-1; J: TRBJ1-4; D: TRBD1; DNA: TGCAGCGTGGGGACAGGGTCGGGTGAAAAACTGTTTTTT; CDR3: CSVGTGSGEKLFF
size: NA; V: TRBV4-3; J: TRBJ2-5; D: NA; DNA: TGCGCCAGCAGCCAAGATTGGGGCGCCGGGGAGACCCAGTACTTC; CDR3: CASSQDWGAGETQYF
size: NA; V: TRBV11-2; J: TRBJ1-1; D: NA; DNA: TGTGCCAGCAGCTTAGGGCAGAGAGAAGCTTTCTTT; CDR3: CASSLGQREAFF
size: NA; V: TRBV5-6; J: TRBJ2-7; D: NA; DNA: TGTGCCAGCAGCTTGGGGGGGCCCTACGAGCAGTACTTC; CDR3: CASSLGGPYEQYF
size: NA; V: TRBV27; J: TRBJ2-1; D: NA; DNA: TGTGCCAGCAGTTTATTACAGGGCAATGAGCAGTTCTTC; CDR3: CASSLLQGNEQFF
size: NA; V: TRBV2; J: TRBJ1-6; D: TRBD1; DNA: TGTGCCAGCAGTGTAACAGGGGCTTGGAATTCACCCCTCCACTTT; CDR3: CASSVTGAWNSPLHF
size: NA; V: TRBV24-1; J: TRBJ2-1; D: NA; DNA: TGTGCCACCAGTTCATCATGGGGGCATGAGCAGTTCTTC; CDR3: CATSSSWGHEQFF
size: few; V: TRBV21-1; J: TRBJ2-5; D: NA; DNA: TGTGCCAGCACCAGGGAGCAAGAGACCCAGTACTTC; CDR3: CASTREQETQYF
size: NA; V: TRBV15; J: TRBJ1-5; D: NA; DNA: TGTGCCACTGCCCACACATGGGGCAATCAGCCCCAGCATTTT; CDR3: CATAHTWGNQPQHF
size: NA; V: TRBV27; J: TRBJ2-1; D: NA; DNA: TGTGCCAGCAGCGGACTAAGGGAGCCCAACGAGCAGTTCTTC; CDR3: CASSGLREPNEQFF
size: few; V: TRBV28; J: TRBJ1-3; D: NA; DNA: TGTGCCAGCAGTTTAGCAGGGGTGAGGACTGGAAACACCATATATTTT; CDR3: CASSLAGVRTGNTIYF
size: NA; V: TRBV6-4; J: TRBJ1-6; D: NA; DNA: TGTGCCAGCAGTGAAGGGCCGGGAAGTAATTCACCCCTCCACTTT; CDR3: CASSEGPGSNSPLHF
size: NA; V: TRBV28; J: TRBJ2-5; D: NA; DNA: TGTGCCAGCCGAAGGTTAATTTGGGAGACCCAGTACTTC; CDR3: CASRRLIWETQYF
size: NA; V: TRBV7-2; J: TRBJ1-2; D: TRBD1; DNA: TGTGCCAGCAGCCCGGACAGGGCGAGGGATGGCTACACCTTC; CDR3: CASSPDRARDGYTF
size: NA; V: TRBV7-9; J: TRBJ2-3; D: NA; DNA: TGTGCCACTCAGAGAGGAACTAGCACAGATACGCAGTATTTT; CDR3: CATQRGTSTDTQYF
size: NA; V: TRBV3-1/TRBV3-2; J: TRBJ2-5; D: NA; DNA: TGTGCCAGCAGCCAAGAACGTCAAGAGACCCAGTACTTC; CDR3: CASSQERQETQYF
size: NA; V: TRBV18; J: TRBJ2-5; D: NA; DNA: TGTGCCAGCTCACCACGGGCTACCGAGACCCAGTACTTC; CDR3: CASSPRATETQYF
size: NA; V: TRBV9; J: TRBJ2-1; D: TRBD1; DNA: TGTGCCAGCAGCCTGGGACAGGGGGCTTATGAGCAGTTCTTC; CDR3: CASSLGQGAYEQFF
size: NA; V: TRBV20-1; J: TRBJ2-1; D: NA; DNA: TGCAGTGCTAGTCTGTTCGTCCCTGAGCAGTTCTTC; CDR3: CSASLFVPEQFF
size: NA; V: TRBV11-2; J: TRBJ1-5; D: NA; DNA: TGTGCCAGCAGCCCGGACACCCCGAGGGGCAATCAGCCCCAGCATTTT; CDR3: CASSPDTPRGNQPQHF
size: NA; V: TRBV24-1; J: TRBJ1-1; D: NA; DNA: TGTGCCACCAGTGAGGGGACTGAAGCTTTCTTT; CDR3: CATSEGTEAFF
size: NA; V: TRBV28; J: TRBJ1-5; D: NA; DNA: TGTGCCAGCAGTTTGGAGAAGAAGGGAAGGTTTCAGCCCCAGCATTTT; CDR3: CASSLEKKGRFQPQHF
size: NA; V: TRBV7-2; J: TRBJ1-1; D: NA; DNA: TGTGCCAGCAGCCCAGGGATGAACACTGAAGCTTTCTTT; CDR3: CASSPGMNTEAFF
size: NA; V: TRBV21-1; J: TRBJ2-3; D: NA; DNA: TGTGCCAGCAGCAACCCTCGTTTCGGCACAGATACGCAGTATTTT; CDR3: CASSNPRFGTDTQYF
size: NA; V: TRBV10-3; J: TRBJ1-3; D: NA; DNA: TGTGCCATCAGTGGTGGAAACACCATATATTTT; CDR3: CAISGGNTIYF
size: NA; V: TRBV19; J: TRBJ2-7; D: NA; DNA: TGTGCCAGTAGTCCGGGCCCGGCGGGGCCCTACGAGCAGTACTTC; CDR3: CASSPGPAGPYEQYF
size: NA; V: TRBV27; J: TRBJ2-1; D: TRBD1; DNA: TGTGCCAGCAAGGGGACAGGCAACTACAATGAGCAGTTCTTC; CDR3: CASKGTGNYNEQFF
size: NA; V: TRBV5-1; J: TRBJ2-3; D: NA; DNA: TGCGCCAGCAGGGATACCCCTAGCACAGATACGCAGTATTTT; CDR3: CASRDTPSTDTQYF
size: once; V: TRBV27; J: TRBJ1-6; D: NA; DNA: TGTGCCAGCAGTTTTTATTGGGCAGCAAATTCACCCCTCCACTTT; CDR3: CASSFYWAANSPLHF
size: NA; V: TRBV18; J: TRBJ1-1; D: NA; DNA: TGTGCCAGCTCACCAACGAACACTGAAGCTTTCTTT; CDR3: CASSPTNTEAFF
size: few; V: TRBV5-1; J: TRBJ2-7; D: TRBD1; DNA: TGCGCCAGCAGCTTGACGGACAGGGACTACGAGCAGTACTTC; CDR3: CASSLTDRDYEQYF
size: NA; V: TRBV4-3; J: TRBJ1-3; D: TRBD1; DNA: TGCGCCAGCAGCCAAATTAAAACAGGGGAAAACACCATATATTTT; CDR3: CASSQIKTGENTIYF
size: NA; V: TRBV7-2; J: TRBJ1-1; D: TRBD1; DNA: TGTGCCAGCAGCTCACAGGGGTTCACTGAAGCTTTCTTT; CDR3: CASSSQGFTEAFF
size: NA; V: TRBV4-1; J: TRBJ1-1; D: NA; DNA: TGCGCCAGCAGCCAAACGACAGGTATGAACACTGAAGCTTTCTTT; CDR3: CASSQTTGMNTEAFF
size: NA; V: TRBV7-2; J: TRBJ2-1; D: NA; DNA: TGTGCCAGCCGTGTTCCGGGTATGGTCTACAATGAGCAGTTCTTC; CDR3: CASRVPGMVYNEQFF
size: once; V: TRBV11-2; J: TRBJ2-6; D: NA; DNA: TGTGCCAGCAGCCGAACGAGGGGAAAATCCGCTGGGGCCAACGTCCTGACTTTC; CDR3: CASSRTRGKSAGANVLTF
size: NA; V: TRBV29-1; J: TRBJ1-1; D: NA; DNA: TGCAGCGTTGTCCGCCAGAACACTGAAGCTTTCTTT; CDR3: CSVVRQNTEAFF
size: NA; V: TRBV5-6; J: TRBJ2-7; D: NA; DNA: TGTGCCAGCAGCCTGGGGGGCTACGAGCAGTACTTC; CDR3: CASSLGGYEQYF
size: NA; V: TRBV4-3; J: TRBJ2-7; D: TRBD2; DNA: TGCGCCAGCAGCCAAGATAGGTCTAGCGGAGCCTACGAGCAGTACTTC; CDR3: CASSQDRSSGAYEQYF
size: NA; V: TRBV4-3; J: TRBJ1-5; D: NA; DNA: TGCGCCAGCAGCCAAAGATCAGGGGACCAGCCCCAGCATTTT; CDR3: CASSQRSGDQPQHF
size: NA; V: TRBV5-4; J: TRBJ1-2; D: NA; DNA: TGTGCCAGCAGCTTCTTTTCCAGTGTATTCGAGGAGGACTATGGCTACACCTTC; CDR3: CASSFFSSVFEEDYGYTF
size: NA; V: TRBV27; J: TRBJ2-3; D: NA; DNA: TGTGCCAGCAGTGAAGCGGACCCCAGCACAGATACGCAGTATTTT; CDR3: CASSEADPSTDTQYF
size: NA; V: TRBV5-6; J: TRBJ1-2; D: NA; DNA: TGTGCCAGCAGCTCTGGCACGGGGTTCGGCTATGGCTACACCTTC; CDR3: CASSSGTGFGYGYTF
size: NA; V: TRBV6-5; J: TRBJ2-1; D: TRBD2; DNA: TGTGCCAGTGGACTAGGCTCCTACAATGAGCAGTTCTTC; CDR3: CASGLGSYNEQFF
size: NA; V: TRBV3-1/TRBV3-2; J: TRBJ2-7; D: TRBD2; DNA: TGTGCCAGCAGCCCCGGACTAGTGGGGGCCTACGAGCAGTACTTC; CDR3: CASSPGLVGAYEQYF
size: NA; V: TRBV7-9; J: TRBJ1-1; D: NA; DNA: TGTGCCAGCAGCACAGGACCGGTGGTTGAAGCTTTCTTT; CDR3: CASSTGPVVEAFF
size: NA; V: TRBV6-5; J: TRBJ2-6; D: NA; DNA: TGTGCCAGCTCCAAGAGGGGATCTGGGGCCAACGTCCTGACTTTC; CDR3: CASSKRGSGANVLTF
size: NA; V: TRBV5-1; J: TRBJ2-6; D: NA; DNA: TGCGCCAGCAGCTCGACAGGACCCAGCTCTGGGGCCAACGTCCTGACTTTC; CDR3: CASSSTGPSSGANVLTF
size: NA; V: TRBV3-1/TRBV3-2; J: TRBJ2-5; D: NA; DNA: TGTGCCAGCAGCCAAGTATCAGGGCCCTCGTACCAAGAGACCCAGTACTTC; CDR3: CASSQVSGPSYQETQYF
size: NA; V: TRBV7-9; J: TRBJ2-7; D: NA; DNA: TGTGCCAGCAGCACGTGGAGGGCCGGGACCTACGAGCAGTACTTC; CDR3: CASSTWRAGTYEQYF
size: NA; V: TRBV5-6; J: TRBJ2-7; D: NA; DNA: TGTGCCAGCAGCGACTGGGCCAGAAGTTACGAGCAGTACTTC; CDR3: CASSDWARSYEQYF
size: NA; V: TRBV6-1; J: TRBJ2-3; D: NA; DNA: TGTGCCAGCAGTGAAGCGGGGCAGGGGACAGATACGCAGTATTTT; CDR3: CASSEAGQGTDTQYF
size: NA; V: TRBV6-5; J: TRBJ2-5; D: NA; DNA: TGTGCCAGCAGTTACTCCACCCGGGGAGGGGGGACCCAGTACTTC; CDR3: CASSYSTRGGGTQYF
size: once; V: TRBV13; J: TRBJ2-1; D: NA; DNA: TGTGCCAGCAGCACCCGCCTAGGAGGGGTAACTTACAATGAGCAGTTCTTC; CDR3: CASSTRLGGVTYNEQFF
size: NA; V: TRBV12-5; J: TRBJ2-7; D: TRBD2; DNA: TGTGCTAGTGGTTGGGGACTAGCGGGCTACGAGCAGTACTTC; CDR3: CASGWGLAGYEQYF